These 13 T cell receptor beta chains originate from one sample sequenced in a study of T-cell reconstitution after alpha-beta-depleted transplantation in children. Unique molecular identifiers were incorporated when the TCRbeta library was constructed. TCRdb redid the calling of the PCR reads with MiXCR, one entry per CDR3 protein. The sample lists some 450,000 distinct CDR3 sequences, about 45% occurring once. The source material was PBMCs, sampled before TCRalphabeta/CD19-depleted stem cell transplant. All receptors derive from a girl aged 2-10 years with aplastic anemia, due to receive a stem cell transplant.

In this sample, this clonotype turned up many times. This sequence joins TRBV5-1 and TRBJ2-5; D possibly corresponds to TRBD2 (5 bases). Germline CDR1 is SGHRS and CDR2 is YFSETQ. The CDR3 has 16 amino acids. V lost 0 bases and J lost 9, with 21 bases in between. The chain's CDR3 is CASSLGIRTPGWAQYF. CDR3 DNA sequence: TGCGCCAGCAGCTTGGGAATCAGGACGCCGGGGTGGGCCCAGTACTTC.

This rearrangement joins TRBV3-1 to TRBJ2-2, with D perhaps TRBD2 (5 bases). CDR3 length: 18 residues. Germline CDR1 is LGHDT and CDR2 is YNNKEL (reference sequence). The V end was cut by 11 bases, the J end by 0 bases, with 25 bases between. CDR3 in amino acids: CACCQVSWLAPNTGELFF. DNA of the CDR3: TGTGCCTGCTGCCAAGTCTCGTGGCTAGCACCGAACACCGGGGAGCTGTTTTTT.

This sequence joins TRBV28 and TRBJ2-7; a weak D match, TRBD2 (6 bases). The CDR3 contains 13 residues. V lost 7 bases to trimming and J lost 4 bases, with 14 bases between them. CDR1 MDHEN and CDR2 SYDVKM come from the germline V gene. CDR3 loop: CASIASGRYEQYF. The CDR3 DNA is TGTGCCAGCATAGCAAGCGGGCGGTACGAGCAGTACTTC.

This clonotype came up a few times. CDR3 loop: CASSPRTAGGSGELFF. CDR3 sequence (DNA): TGTGCCAGCTCACCGAGGACGGCCGGAGGATCCGGGGAGCTGTTTTTT. The J gene is TRBJ2-2, the V gene TRBV18; D is perhaps TRBD2 (5 bases). With 3 bases removed from V and 6 bases from J, the gap between germline ends came to 17 bases. Germline loops: CDR1 KGHSH, CDR2 LQKENI. This CDR3 is 16 amino acids long.

This clonotype was detected only a few times. The genes are TRBV20-1 and TRBJ2-2; 9 bases are shared with TRBD1. The length of the CDR3 is 16 residues. J was trimmed by 4 bases and V by 2 bases; bases with no gene match: 8. CDR1 and CDR2 from the germline V gene are DFQATT and SNEGSKA (reference sequence). The CDR3 region is CSARSQQGAVTGELFF. The CDR3 nucleotides read TGCAGTGCTAGATCTCAACAGGGGGCGGTCACCGGGGAGCTGTTTTTT.

This clonotype was seen at least ten times. V and J are TRBV5-1 and TRBJ2-1; 10 bases are a match to TRBD2. The germline V gene encodes CDR1 SGHRS and CDR2 YFSETQ. The V and J ends lost 3 bases and 5 bases, in that order; junction bases with no gene match: 5. There are 15 residues in the CDR3. CDR3 sequence: CASSYRTSGDNEQFF. CDR3 bases: TGCGCCAGCAGCTACAGGACTAGCGGAGACAATGAGCAGTTCTTC. The whole variable domain, filled in from reference TRBV5-1 and TRBJ2-1, reads KAGVTQTPRYLIKTRGQQVTLSCSPISGHRSVSWYQQTPGQGLQFLFEYFSETQRNKGNFPGRFSGRQFSNSRSEMNVSTLELGDSALYLCASSYRTSGDNEQFFGPGTRLTVL.

V gene TRBV4-1 combines with J gene TRBJ2-3; D might be TRBD2 (5 bases). The CDR3 loop spans 16 amino acids. Germline V gene lookup returns CDR1 MGHRA and CDR2 YSYEKL. Trimming took 0 bases from V and 4 from J, leaving 14 bases between them. CDR3 in amino acids: CASSQDSRGWADTQYF. Written as DNA, the CDR3 is TGCGCCAGCAGCCAAGATTCTCGCGGGTGGGCAGATACGCAGTATTTT.

The J gene is TRBJ1-1, the V gene TRBV20-1; 11 nucleotides match TRBD1. J lost 10 bases, V lost 3 bases, and 4 bases had no gene match. Per the germline V gene, CDR1 is DFQATT and CDR2 is SNEGSKA (reference sequence). The CDR3 is made up of 12 amino acids. In DNA, the CDR3 is TGCAGTGCTAGGGACAGGGGGCTGGTAGCTTTCTTT. Protein: CSARDRGLVAFF.

This clonotype was detected only a few times. V is TRBV5-1 and J is TRBJ2-7, with 7 positions matching TRBD2. Unmatched junction bases numbered 11, after V lost 6 bases and J lost 5 bases. CDR1 and CDR2 from the germline V gene are SGHRS and YFSETQ. This CDR3 has 14 residues. The chain's CDR3 is CASTLGGSSNEQYF. CDR3 coding DNA: TGCGCCAGCACCCTGGGCGGGAGCAGTAACGAGCAGTACTTC.

This sequence joins TRBV7-6 and TRBJ2-7; D not certain. Germline assignment: CDR1 SGHVS and CDR2 FNYEAQ. The germline V and J ends were trimmed by 1 base and 0 bases, with 10 bases remaining between them. The CDR3 totals 15 residues. CDR3 nucleotides: TGTGCCAGCAGCTTAGAGGCCCAGCCCTCCTACGAGCAGTACTTC. Translated: CASSLEAQPSYEQYF.

This clonotype was counted ten times or more. The chain carries TRBV28 and TRBJ2-7, with D perhaps matching TRBD2 (5 bases). From germline, CDR1 is MDHEN and CDR2 SYDVKM. Trimming shortened V by 1 base and J by 0 bases, and 13 bases separated the two germline ends. The CDR3 totals 16 residues. The CDR3 reads CASSLLSAGGSYEQYF. DNA for the CDR3: TGTGCCAGCAGTTTATTAAGTGCGGGCGGCTCCTACGAGCAGTACTTC.

The chain links TRBV4-1 to TRBJ1-2, with D tentatively TRBD1 (5 bases). Looked up from germline, CDR1 is MGHRA and CDR2 is YSYEKL. The CDR3 is 14 amino acids. V lost 0 bases, J lost 8 bases, and 13 bases lay in between. CDR3 sequence reads: CASSQDRGMRGYTF. The CDR3 region has the DNA TGCGCCAGCAGCCAAGATCGGGGGATGAGAGGCTACACCTTC.

This clonotype came up many times. The chain links TRBV6-5 to TRBJ2-2; D uncertain. CDR1 and CDR2 from the germline V gene are MNHEY and SVGAGI. This CDR3 is 11 amino acids long. Trimming took off 4 bases at V and 6 bases at J, with 3 bases between the two ends. The CDR3 loop reads CASSFAGELFF. In DNA, the CDR3 is TGTGCCAGCAGTTTCGCCGGGGAGCTGTTTTTT.